This T cell receptor beta chain was found in a study of breast tumors, draining lymph nodes, adjacent tissues. Study observations and caveats: Data only fit, rather than demonstrated, lymph node origin of most tumor T cells.

TCRdb used MiXCR to reprocess the multiplex PCR reads, holding one entry per CDR3 protein. Of 270,000 or so distinct CDR3 sequences listed, 30% are singletons. This clonotype was counted ten times or more. Its antigen remains unidentified. Germline CDR1 reads SGHRS; CDR2 reads YFSETQ. CDR3 size: 14 residues. Trimming removed 0 bases from V and 4 bases from J, with 10 bases in between. The lymph nodes were axillary draining lymph nodes from breast cancer patients. The sequenced sample was axillary lymph node tissue. The chain couples TRBV5-1 to TRBJ1-2, with D perhaps matching TRBD1 (6 bases). This sequence was found in a female donor with breast cancer. Some clones in this sample may be carry-over from other donors' samples. CDR3 sequence (DNA): TGCGCCAGCAGCTTGGATGGGGGGGCCTATGGCTACACCTTC. Translation gives CASSLDGGAYGYTF. The full variable domain, its missing parts supplied by reference TRBV5-1 and TRBJ1-2, is KAGVTQTPRYLIKTRGQQVTLSCSPISGHRSVSWYQQTPGQGLQFLFEYFSETQRNKGNFPGRFSGRQFSNSRSEMNVSTLELGDSALYLCASSLDGGAYGYTFGSGTRLTVV.